The T cell receptor beta chain described here comes from a study of T cells in Graves' hyperthyroidism and ophthalmopathy. Background on the study: Any treatment followed the collection of peripheral blood at initial diagnosis.

The germline gives CDR1 WNHNN, CDR2 SYGVQD (reference sequence). The ends were cut back, 6 bases at V and 0 bases at J, with 15 bases in the middle. This CDR3 has 17 residues. This clonotype was counted between two and nine times. Amplification yielded TCR beta CDR3 regions, with RNA transcripts as the source. When the TCR CDR3 underwent first-round RT-PCR, the HTBI primer set was used. TCRdb recomputed calls from the multiplex PCR reads with MiXCR, one row per CDR3 protein. The data show approximately 420,000 distinct CDR3 sequences, with just under 15% seen just once and approximately 30% held by the top ten. Those patients with uncontrolled infection, other autoimmune disease, pregnancy or lactation were excluded.

The receptor's source is a woman aged 25-40 years with Graves' hyperthyroidism. Sequencing input: blood. The V gene is TRBV10-1, the J gene TRBJ2-6; D unclear. The CDR3 DNA reads TGCGCCAGCAGCTTCCGATACAGAAGCTCTGGGGCCAACGTCCTGACTTTC. Translating gives CASSFRYRSSGANVLTF.